Sequencing of this T cell receptor beta chain was carried out in a study of T cell responses to AZD1222 COVID-19 vaccine. Germline assignment: CDR1 SGDLS and CDR2 YYNGEE. The CDR3 is 15 amino acids. The ends lost 3 bases at V and 5 bases at J; junction bases unmatched: 8. A note on this clone: Its antigen is still unknown.

Study outcomes and limitations: Females made up more of the donors, who were largely white British, and clonal diversity may have come out too low.

The protocol was immunoSEQ multiplex PCR, while the TCRdb copy is restricted to in-frame clones and leaves out a portion. The table has roughly 98,000 clones, about 88% seen once. The TCR was taken from an adult who received the AZD1222 COVID-19 vaccine. This chain connects TRBV9 to TRBJ1-1; 9 positions match TRBD1. This sample comprised peripheral blood, obtained 28 days after the second AZD1222 dose. CDR3 amino acids: CASSAVTGGTTEAFF. CDR3 bases: TGTGCCAGCAGCGCAGTGACAGGGGGAACAACTGAAGCTTTCTTT.